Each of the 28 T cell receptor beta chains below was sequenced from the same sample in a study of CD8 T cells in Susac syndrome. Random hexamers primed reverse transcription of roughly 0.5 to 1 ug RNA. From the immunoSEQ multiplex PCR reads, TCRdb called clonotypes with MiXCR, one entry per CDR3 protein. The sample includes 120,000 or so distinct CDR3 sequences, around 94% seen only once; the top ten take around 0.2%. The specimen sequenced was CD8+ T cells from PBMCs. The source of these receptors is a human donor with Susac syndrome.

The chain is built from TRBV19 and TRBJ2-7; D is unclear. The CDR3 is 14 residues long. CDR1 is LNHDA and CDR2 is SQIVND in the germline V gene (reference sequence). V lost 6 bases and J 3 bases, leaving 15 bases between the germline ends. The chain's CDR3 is CASSFSVGVYEQYF. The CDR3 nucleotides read TGTGCCAGTAGCTTTTCTGTTGGAGTCTACGAGCAGTACTTC.

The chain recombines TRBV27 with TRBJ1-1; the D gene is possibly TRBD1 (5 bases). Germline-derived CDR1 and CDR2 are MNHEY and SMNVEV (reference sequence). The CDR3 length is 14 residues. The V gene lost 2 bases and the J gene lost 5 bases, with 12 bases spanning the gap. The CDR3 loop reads CASSLTGGGTEAFF. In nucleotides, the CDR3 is TGTGCCAGCAGTTTAACAGGCGGGGGGACTGAAGCTTTCTTT.

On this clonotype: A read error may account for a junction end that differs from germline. CDR3 bases: TGTGCCAGCGGTCGCCCCGGGGAAGCTCTTCAGGATTTT. It codes for CASGRPGEALQDF. V usage is TRBV7-9 and J usage is TRBJ2-3; the D gene is possibly TRBD2 (5 bases). CDR3 length: 13 residues. Germline V gene data show CDR1 as SEHNR and CDR2 as FQNEAQ (reference sequence). The full variable domain, rest sourced from reference TRBV7-9 and TRBJ2-3, is DTGVSQNPRHKITKRGQNVTFRCDPISEHNRLYWYRQTLGQGPEFLTYFQNEAQLEKSRLLSDRFSAERPKGSFSTLEIQRTEQGDSAMYLCASGRPGEALQDFGPGTRLTVL.

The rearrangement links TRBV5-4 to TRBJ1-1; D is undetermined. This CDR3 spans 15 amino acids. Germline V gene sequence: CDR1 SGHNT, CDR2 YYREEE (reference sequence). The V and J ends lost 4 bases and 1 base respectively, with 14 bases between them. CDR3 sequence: CASSPLPQKNTEAFF. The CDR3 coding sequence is TGTGCCAGCAGCCCTCTGCCACAAAAGAACACTGAAGCTTTCTTT.

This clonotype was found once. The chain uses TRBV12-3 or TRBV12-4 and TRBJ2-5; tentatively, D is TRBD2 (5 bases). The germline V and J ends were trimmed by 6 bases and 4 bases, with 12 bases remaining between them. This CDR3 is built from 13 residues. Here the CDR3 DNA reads TGTGCCAGCAGCCGAGGGTCGAGAGAGACCCAGTACTTC. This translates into CASSRGSRETQYF.

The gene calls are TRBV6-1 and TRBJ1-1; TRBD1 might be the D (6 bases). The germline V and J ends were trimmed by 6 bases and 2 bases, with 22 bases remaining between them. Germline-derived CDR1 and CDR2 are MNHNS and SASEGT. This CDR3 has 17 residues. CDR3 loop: CASRLQPGANGNTEAFF. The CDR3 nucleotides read TGTGCCAGCAGGCTCCAACCAGGGGCTAACGGCAACACTGAAGCTTTCTTT.

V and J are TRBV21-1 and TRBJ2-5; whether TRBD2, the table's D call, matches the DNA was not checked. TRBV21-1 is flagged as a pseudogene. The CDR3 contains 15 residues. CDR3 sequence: CASSKGRGSCETQYF. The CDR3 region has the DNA TGTGCCAGCAGCAAAGGACGAGGGAGTTGCGAGACCCAGTACTTC.

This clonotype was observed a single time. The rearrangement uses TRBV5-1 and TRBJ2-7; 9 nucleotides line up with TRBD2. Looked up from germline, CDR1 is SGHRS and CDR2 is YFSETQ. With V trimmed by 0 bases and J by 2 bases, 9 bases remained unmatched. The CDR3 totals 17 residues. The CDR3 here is CASSLAGSGGFTYEQYF. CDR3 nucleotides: TGCGCCAGCAGCTTGGCCGGTAGCGGGGGATTTACCTACGAGCAGTACTTC. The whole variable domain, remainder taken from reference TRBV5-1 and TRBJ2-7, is KAGVTQTPRYLIKTRGQQVTLSCSPISGHRSVSWYQQTPGQGLQFLFEYFSETQRNKGNFPGRFSGRQFSNSRSEMNVSTLELGDSALYLCASSLAGSGGFTYEQYFGPGTRLTVT.

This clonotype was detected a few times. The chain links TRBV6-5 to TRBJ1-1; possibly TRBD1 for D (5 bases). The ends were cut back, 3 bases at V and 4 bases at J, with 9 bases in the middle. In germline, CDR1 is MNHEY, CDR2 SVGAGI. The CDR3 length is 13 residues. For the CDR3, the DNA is TGTGCCAGCAGTTATGGGGCTGGCACTGAAGCTTTCTTT. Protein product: CASSYGAGTEAFF.

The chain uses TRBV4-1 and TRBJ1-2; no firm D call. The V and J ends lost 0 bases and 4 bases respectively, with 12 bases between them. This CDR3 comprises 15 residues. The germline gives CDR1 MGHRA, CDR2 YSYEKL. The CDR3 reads CASSQDGGPLYGYTF. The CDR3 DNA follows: TGCGCCAGCAGCCAAGACGGAGGGCCCCTCTATGGCTACACCTTC.

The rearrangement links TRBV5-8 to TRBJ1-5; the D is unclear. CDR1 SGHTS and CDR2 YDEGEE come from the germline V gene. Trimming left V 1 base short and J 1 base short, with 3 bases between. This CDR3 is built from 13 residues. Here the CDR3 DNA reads TGTGCCAGCAGCTTGTGGAGCAATCAGCCCCAGCATTTT. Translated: CASSLWSNQPQHF.

For the CDR3, the DNA is TGTGCCAGCAGGCCGACAGGCCAAGAGACCCAGTACTTC. Translation gives CASRPTGQETQYF. This sequence joins TRBV12-3 or TRBV12-4 and TRBJ2-5, with D tentatively TRBD1 (6 bases). The CDR3 is 13 residues long. V lost 6 bases and J 1 base, leaving 9 bases between the germline ends.

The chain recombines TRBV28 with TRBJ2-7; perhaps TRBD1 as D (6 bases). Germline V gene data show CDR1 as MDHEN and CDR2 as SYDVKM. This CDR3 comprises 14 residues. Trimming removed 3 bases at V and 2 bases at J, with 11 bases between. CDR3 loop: CASSFAGDPYEQYF. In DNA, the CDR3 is TGTGCCAGCAGTTTCGCAGGGGACCCCTACGAGCAGTACTTC.

Here the CDR3 reads CASSARDRSTYEQYF. In nucleotides, the CDR3 is TGTGCCAGCAGCGCCCGGGACAGGTCGACCTACGAGCAGTACTTC. This chain connects TRBV7-2 to TRBJ2-7; 8 nucleotides agree with TRBD1. CDR1 is SGHTA, CDR2 FQGNSA, per germline. V dropped 5 bases and J dropped 2; count of bases not matched to a gene: 8. The CDR3 is 15 residues long.

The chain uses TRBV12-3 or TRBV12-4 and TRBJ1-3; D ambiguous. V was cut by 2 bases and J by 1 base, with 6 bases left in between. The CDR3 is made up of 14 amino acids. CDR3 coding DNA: TGTGCCAGCAGTTTACGGCGATCTGGAAACACCATATATTTT. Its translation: CASSLRRSGNTIYF.

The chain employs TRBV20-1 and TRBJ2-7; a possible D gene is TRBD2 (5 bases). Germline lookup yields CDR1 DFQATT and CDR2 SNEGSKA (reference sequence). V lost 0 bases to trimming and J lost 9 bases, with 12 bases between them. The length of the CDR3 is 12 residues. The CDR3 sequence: CSARDRSERQYF. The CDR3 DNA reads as TGCAGTGCTAGAGATCGTAGCGAAAGGCAGTACTTC.

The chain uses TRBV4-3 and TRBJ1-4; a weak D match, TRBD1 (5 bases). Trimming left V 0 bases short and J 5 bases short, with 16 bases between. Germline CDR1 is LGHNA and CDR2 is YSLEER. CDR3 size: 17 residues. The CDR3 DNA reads TGCGCCAGCAGCCAAGATGGGGCCGCCTTCGTGAATGAAAAACTGTTTTTT. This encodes CASSQDGAAFVNEKLFF.

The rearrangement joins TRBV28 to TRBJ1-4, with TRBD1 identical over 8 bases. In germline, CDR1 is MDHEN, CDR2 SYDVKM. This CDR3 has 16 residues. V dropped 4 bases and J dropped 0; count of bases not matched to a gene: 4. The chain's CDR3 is CASSSYRGATNEKLFF. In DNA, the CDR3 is TGTGCCAGCAGTTCGTACAGGGGGGCAACTAATGAAAAACTGTTTTTT.

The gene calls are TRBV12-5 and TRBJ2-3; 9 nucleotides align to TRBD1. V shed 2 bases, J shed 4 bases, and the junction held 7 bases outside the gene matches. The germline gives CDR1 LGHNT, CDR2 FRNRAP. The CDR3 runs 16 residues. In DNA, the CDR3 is TGTGCTAGTGGTTTGCGCGGACAGGGGCGGGCAGATACGCAGTATTTT. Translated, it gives CASGLRGQGRADTQYF.

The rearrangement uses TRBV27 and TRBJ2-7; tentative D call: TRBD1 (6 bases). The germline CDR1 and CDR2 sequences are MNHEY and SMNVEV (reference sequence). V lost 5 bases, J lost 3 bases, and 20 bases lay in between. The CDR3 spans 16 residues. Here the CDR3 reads CASSPEAGEIYYEQYF. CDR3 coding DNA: TGTGCCAGCAGTCCAGAGGCAGGGGAAATCTACTACGAGCAGTACTTC.

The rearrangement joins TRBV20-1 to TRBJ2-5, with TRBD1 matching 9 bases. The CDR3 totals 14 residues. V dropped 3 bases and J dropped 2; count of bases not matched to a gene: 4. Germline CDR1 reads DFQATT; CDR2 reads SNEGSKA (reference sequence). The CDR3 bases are TGCAGTGCTAGGGGGACAGGGCAGCAAGAGACCCAGTACTTC. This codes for CSARGTGQQETQYF.

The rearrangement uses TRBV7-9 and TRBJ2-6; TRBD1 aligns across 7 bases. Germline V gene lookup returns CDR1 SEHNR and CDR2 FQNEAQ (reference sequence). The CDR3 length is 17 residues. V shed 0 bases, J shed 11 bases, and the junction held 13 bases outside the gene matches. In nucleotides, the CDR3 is TGTGCCAGCAGCTTAGCGCAGAGACAGGGTAAAAGTGACGTCCTGACTTTC. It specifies CASSLAQRQGKSDVLTF.

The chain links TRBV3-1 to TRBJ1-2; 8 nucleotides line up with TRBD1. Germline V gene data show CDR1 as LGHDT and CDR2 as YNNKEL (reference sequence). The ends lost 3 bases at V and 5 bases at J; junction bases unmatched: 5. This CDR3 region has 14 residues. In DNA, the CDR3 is TGTGCCAGCAGCCATGGGGGACAGGAGTATGGCTACACCTTC. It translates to CASSHGGQEYGYTF.

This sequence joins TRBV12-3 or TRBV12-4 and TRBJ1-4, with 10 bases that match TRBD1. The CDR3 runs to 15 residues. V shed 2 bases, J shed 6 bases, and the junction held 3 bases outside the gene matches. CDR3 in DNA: TGTGCCAGCAGTTTACTGGGACAGGGGTATGAAAAACTGTTTTTT. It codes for CASSLLGQGYEKLFF.

The CDR3 DNA follows: TGTGCCAGCAGCACCGGACAGGTCTACGAGCAGTACTTC. Translated: CASSTGQVYEQYF. The genes are TRBV6-5 and TRBJ2-7, with 7 bases matching TRBD1. The CDR3 totals 13 residues. V lost 6 bases, J lost 3 bases, and 5 bases stayed unmatched. CDR1 is MNHEY and CDR2 is SVGAGI in the germline V gene.

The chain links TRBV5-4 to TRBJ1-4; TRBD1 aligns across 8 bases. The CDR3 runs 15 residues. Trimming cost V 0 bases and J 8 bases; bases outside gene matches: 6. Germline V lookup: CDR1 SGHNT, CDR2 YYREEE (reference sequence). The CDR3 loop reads CASSLAPDRGEKLFF. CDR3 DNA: TGTGCCAGCAGCTTGGCCCCCGACAGGGGAGAAAAACTGTTTTTT. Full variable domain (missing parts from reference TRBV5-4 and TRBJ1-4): ETGVTQSPTHLIKTRGQQVTLRCSSQSGHNTVSWYQQALGQGPQFIFQYYREEENGRGNFPPRFSGLQFPNYSSELNVNALELDDSALYLCASSLAPDRGEKLFFGSGTQLSVL.

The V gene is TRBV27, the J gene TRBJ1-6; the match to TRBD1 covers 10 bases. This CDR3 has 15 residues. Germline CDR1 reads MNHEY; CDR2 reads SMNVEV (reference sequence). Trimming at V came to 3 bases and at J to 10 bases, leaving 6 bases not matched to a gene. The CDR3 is CASSFFRDRGSPLHF. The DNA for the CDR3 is TGTGCCAGCAGTTTCTTCCGGGACAGGGGCTCACCCCTCCACTTT.

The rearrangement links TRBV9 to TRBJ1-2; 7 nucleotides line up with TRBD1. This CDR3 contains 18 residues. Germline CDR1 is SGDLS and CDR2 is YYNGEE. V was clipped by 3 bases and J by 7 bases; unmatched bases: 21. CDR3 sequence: CASSAYNPFRGIWFGYTF. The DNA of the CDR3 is TGTGCCAGCAGCGCGTACAATCCCTTCAGGGGGATCTGGTTTGGCTACACCTTC.